This entry lists 19 T cell receptor beta chains sequenced from one sample in a study of blood T cell repertoires in COVID-19. The repertoire was sequenced with immunoSEQ multiplex PCR; TCRdb's copy has only in-frame clones and lacks some. The data contain some 130,000 clones, 81% of them singletons. The sequenced sample consisted of peripheral blood. These TCRs come from an older woman with active or convalescent COVID-19.

The chain is built from TRBV9 and TRBJ1-2; a weak D match, TRBD1 (5 bases). Per germline, CDR1 SGDLS and CDR2 YYNGEE. V lost 4 bases to trimming and J lost 4 bases, with 20 bases between them. The length of the CDR3 is 16 residues. Here the CDR3 DNA reads TGTGCCAGCAGCCCCCCAGCAGGGATGATGGGCTATGGCTACACCTTC. Its protein product is CASSPPAGMMGYGYTF. Drawing the rest from reference TRBV9 and TRBJ1-2, the complete variable domain is DSGVTQTPKHLITATGQRVTLRCSPRSGDLSVYWYQQSLDQGLQFLIQYYNGEERAKGNILERFSAQQFPDLHSELNLSSLELGDSALYFCASSPPAGMMGYGYTFGSGTRLTVV.

The V call is TRBV6-2 or TRBV6-3, the J call TRBJ1-1; no reliable D call. Germline lookup yields CDR1 MNHEY and CDR2 SVGEGT. Trimming took off 4 bases at V and 3 bases at J, with 18 bases between the two ends. This CDR3 region has 16 residues. As DNA, the CDR3 is TGTGCCAGCAGTTCCCCCCCACGAGGTAAGGACACTGAAGCTTTCTTT. Translation gives CASSSPPRGKDTEAFF.

This clone showed up just a few times. The chain employs TRBV9 and TRBJ2-1, with 9 bases identical to TRBD2. Losses at the gene ends were 4 bases for V and 2 bases for J; bases not matched to a gene: 7. CDR1 is SGDLS, CDR2 YYNGEE, per germline. This CDR3 contains 16 residues. CDR3 loop: CASSPRLAAAYNEQFF. The CDR3 region has the DNA TGTGCCAGCAGCCCGAGACTAGCGGCTGCCTACAATGAGCAGTTCTTC.

The CDR3 DNA reads TGTGCCAGCAGCCAGGGGGACACTGAAGCTTTCTTT. It specifies CASSQGDTEAFF. V and J are TRBV11-2 and TRBJ1-1; 7 bases line up with TRBD1. Looked up from germline, CDR1 is SGHAT and CDR2 is FQNNGV. With 5 bases clipped from V and 3 bases from J, the junction kept 0 bases outside the gene matches. The CDR3 loop spans 12 amino acids.

The genes are TRBV5-1 and TRBJ1-5; D call uncertain. The ends were cut back, 1 base at V and 6 bases at J, with 14 bases in the middle. The CDR3 has 15 amino acids. Per germline, CDR1 SGHRS and CDR2 YFSETQ. CDR3 residues: CASSLSNGLGQPQHF. The CDR3 DNA is TGCGCCAGCAGCTTGAGTAACGGGTTAGGTCAGCCCCAGCATTTT.

The chain combines TRBV28 with TRBJ1-4; a possible D gene is TRBD1 (6 bases). V was trimmed by 4 bases and J by 7 bases, leaving 16 bases between them. The germline CDR1 and CDR2 sequences are MDHEN and SYDVKM. This CDR3 has 15 residues. The CDR3 nucleotides are TGTGCCAGCAGTTCTCCAGACAGGATAGGTGAAAAACTGTTTTTT. This gives the protein CASSSPDRIGEKLFF.

This chain joins TRBV2 and TRBJ1-1; the match to TRBD1 covers 7 bases. V trimming: 5 bases; J trimming: 0 bases; junction bases outside the gene matches: 0. Looked up from germline, CDR1 is SNHLY and CDR2 is FYNNEI. The CDR3 length is 13 residues. The CDR3 DNA reads TGTGCCAGCAGTACAGGGGTGAACACTGAAGCTTTCTTT. Amino acid sequence: CASSTGVNTEAFF.

This chain uses TRBV24-1 with TRBJ2-1, with 11 nucleotides matching TRBD2. Germline V gene sequence: CDR1 KGHDR, CDR2 SFDVKD. The CDR3 is made up of 14 amino acids. With 9 bases clipped from V and 12 bases from J, the junction kept 12 bases outside the gene matches. The DNA for the CDR3 is TGTGCCACCTCCGGGACTAGCGGTACAATGGGGCAGTTCTTC. The encoded protein is CATSGTSGTMGQFF.

The V gene is TRBV2, the J gene TRBJ2-7, with a possible D match to TRBD1 (5 bases). The CDR3 spans 16 residues. Trimming stripped 3 bases from V and 3 bases from J, with 18 bases between. The germline gives CDR1 SNHLY, CDR2 FYNNEI. The chain's CDR3 is CASSDDKGNGDYEQYF. The CDR3 nucleotides are TGTGCCAGCAGTGATGACAAGGGGAATGGGGACTACGAGCAGTACTTC.

The chain employs TRBV7-6 and TRBJ1-6; D may be TRBD1 (6 bases). Germline V gene lookup returns CDR1 SGHVS and CDR2 FNYEAQ. The germline V and J ends were trimmed by 0 bases and 11 bases, with 14 bases remaining between them. The CDR3 spans 15 residues. Here the CDR3 DNA reads TGTGCCAGCAGCTTAGCGGGCAGGGGAGAAACACCCCTCCACTTT. Translation: CASSLAGRGETPLHF.

V usage is TRBV5-6 and J usage is TRBJ2-7, with 9 positions matching TRBD1. This CDR3 has 19 residues. V shed 0 bases and J 2 bases; nucleotides not matched to a gene: 15. Germline-derived CDR1 and CDR2 are SGHDT and YYEEEE. This CDR3 reads CASSLGTGVNWGATYEQYF. CDR3 nucleotides: TGTGCCAGCAGCTTGGGGACAGGGGTCAATTGGGGGGCGACCTACGAGCAGTACTTC.

V gene TRBV19 combines with J gene TRBJ1-2; 10 nucleotides align to TRBD1. With 7 bases clipped from V and 5 bases from J, the junction kept 4 bases outside the gene matches. The CDR3 totals 13 residues. CDR1 and CDR2 (germline): LNHDA, SQIVND (reference sequence). CDR3 sequence reads: CASIGTGAYGYTF. CDR3 sequence (DNA): TGTGCCAGTATCGGGACAGGGGCATATGGCTACACCTTC. Combining the CDR3 with reference TRBV19 and TRBJ1-2 gives the whole variable domain DGGITQSPKYLFRKEGQNVTLSCEQNLNHDAMYWYRQDPGQGLRLIYYSQIVNDFQKGDIAEGYSVSREKKESFPLTVTSAQKNPTAFYLCASIGTGAYGYTFGSGTRLTVV.

V usage is TRBV2 and J usage is TRBJ1-2; D is unresolved. Germline V CDR1 and CDR2: SNHLY, FYNNEI. V lost 1 base to trimming and J lost 3 bases, with 6 bases between them. CDR3 length: 13 residues. The CDR3 here is CASSEVADYGYTF. DNA for the CDR3: TGTGCCAGCAGTGAAGTGGCGGACTATGGCTACACCTTC.

This clone came up a few times. The chain uses TRBV6-5 and TRBJ1-2; D gene unclear. This CDR3 is 14 amino acids long. Germline V CDR1 and CDR2: MNHEY, SVGAGI. V lost 11 bases to trimming and J lost 0 bases, with 16 bases between them. CDR3 in amino acids: CAGEGRLANYGYTF. DNA for the CDR3: TGTGCCGGGGAGGGCAGACTAGCTAACTATGGCTACACCTTC.

This chain uses TRBV10-3 with TRBJ2-7; D is perhaps TRBD2 (5 bases). The CDR3 spans 14 residues. V gave up 6 bases and J gave up 1 base, with 13 bases separating them. The germline V gene encodes CDR1 ENHRY and CDR2 SYGVKD. The chain's CDR3 is CAIRKAAGSYEQYV. DNA for the CDR3: TGTGCCATCAGGAAGGCGGCGGGTTCCTACGAGCAGTACGTC.

The chain employs TRBV5-4 and TRBJ2-1; the D gene is possibly TRBD2 (6 bases). V lost 5 bases and J 0 bases, leaving 15 bases between the germline ends. This CDR3 spans 16 amino acids. Germline V CDR1 and CDR2: SGHNT, YYREEE (reference sequence). The CDR3 DNA sequence: TGTGCCAGCAGAGAAGGGACTCCAAGCTCCTACAATGAGCAGTTCTTC. This translates into CASREGTPSSYNEQFF.

This clone was observed a handful of times. The chain links TRBV7-2 to TRBJ2-2; 11 positions match TRBD2. CDR1 SGHTA and CDR2 FQGNSA come from the germline V gene. The CDR3 runs to 17 residues. With V trimmed by 1 base and J by 0 bases, 1 base remained unmatched. The CDR3 DNA sequence: TGTGCCAGCAGCTTAGGGGGACTAGCGGCGAACACCGGGGAGCTGTTTTTT. It codes for CASSLGGLAANTGELFF.

The V gene is TRBV6-5, the J gene TRBJ2-1, with 11 bases that match TRBD2. The CDR3 contains 14 residues. CDR1 and CDR2 (germline): MNHEY, SVGAGI. The junction had 1 base not matched to a gene; V was cut back by 6 bases and J by 3 bases. CDR3 loop: CASRTSGIYNEQFF. Here the CDR3 DNA reads TGTGCCAGCAGGACTAGCGGGATCTACAATGAGCAGTTCTTC.

J is TRBJ2-7 and V is TRBV5-6; D is possibly TRBD1 (5 bases). This CDR3 is built from 17 residues. Trimming cost V 0 bases and J 0 bases, with 16 bases left between them. Looked up from germline, CDR1 is SGHDT and CDR2 is YYEEEE. CDR3 nucleotide sequence: TGTGCCAGCAGCTTGGCCCGTCAGGGCAGTAGCTCCTACGAGCAGTACGTC. It specifies CASSLARQGSSSYEQYV.